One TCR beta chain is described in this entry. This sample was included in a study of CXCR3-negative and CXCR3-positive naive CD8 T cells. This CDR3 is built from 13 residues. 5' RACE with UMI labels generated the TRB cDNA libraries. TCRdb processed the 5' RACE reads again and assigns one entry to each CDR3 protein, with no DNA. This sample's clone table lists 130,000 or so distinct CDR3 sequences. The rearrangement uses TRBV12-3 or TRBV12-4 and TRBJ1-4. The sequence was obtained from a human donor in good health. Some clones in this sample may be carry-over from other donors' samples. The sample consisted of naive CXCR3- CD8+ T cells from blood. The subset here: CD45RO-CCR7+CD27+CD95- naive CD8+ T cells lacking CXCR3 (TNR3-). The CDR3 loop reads CASSRVRNEKLFF.